This T cell receptor beta chain originates from a study of blood T cell repertoires in COVID-19. Turning to the study itself: PBMCs, B-cell-depleted T cells, or T cells were the source of the cDNA or gDNA that made up the material.

V lost 5 bases, J lost 12 bases, and 22 bases lay in between. CDR3 length: 15 residues. CDR1 SEHNR and CDR2 FQNEAQ come from the germline V gene (reference sequence). Clones were read by immunoSEQ multiplex PCR, and TCRdb kept only the in-frame ones, dropping some. The table shows 150,000 to 200,000 clones, with about 86% occurring only once. This clonotype originated in a human donor with acute or convalescent COVID-19. The donor label of this sample is uncertain. The V and J genes are TRBV7-9 and TRBJ1-4; a possible D gene is TRBD1 (5 bases). The sequencing input was peripheral blood. The CDR3 DNA sequence: TGTGCCAGCAGCCCCCCCTCTACAGGCATTGAGGAACTGTTTTTT. As protein: CASSPPSTGIEELFF. The whole variable domain, remainder taken from reference TRBV7-9 and TRBJ1-4, is DTGVSQNPRHKITKRGQNVTFRCDPISEHNRLYWYRQTLGQGPEFLTYFQNEAQLEKSRLLSDRFSAERPKGSFSTLEIQRTEQGDSAMYLCASSPPSTGIEELFFGSGTQLSVL.